Below, 7 T cell receptor beta chains from the same sample are listed, as sequenced in a study of cytomegalovirus exposure and HLA in healthy donors. PCR amplification relied on 60 Vbeta primers (plus 13 Jbeta primers). Sequencing used immunoSEQ multiplex PCR; TCRdb keeps in-frame clones, though not all of them. The sample shows some 250,000 clones, around 76% of them seen only once. The specimen sequenced was PBMCs. These receptors were collected from a woman aged 40 to 50 in good health and CMV-seropositive.

The chain combines TRBV14 with TRBJ1-2; D remains unclear. The CDR3 contains 15 residues. The germline V gene has CDR1 SGHDN and CDR2 FVKESK. V was pared by 4 bases and J by 4 bases, with 16 bases between. CDR3 bases: TGTGCCAGCAGCCCTGCGGGAGCCCTTGGCTATGGCTACACCTTC. This sequence encodes CASSPAGALGYGYTF.

V gene TRBV7-3 combines with J gene TRBJ2-2; D gene uncertain. Trimming pared 5 bases from V and 1 base from J, leaving 8 bases between. Germline values: CDR1 SGHTA, CDR2 FQGTGA. The CDR3 covers 14 residues. The CDR3, as DNA: TGTGCCAGCAGCAATAAGAGGAACACCGGGGAGCTGTTTTTT. Translated, it gives CASSNKRNTGELFF.

The V gene is TRBV6-4, the J gene TRBJ2-5, with 14 positions matching TRBD2. V was pared by 8 bases and J by 5 bases, with 10 bases of the junction left unmatched. Germline-derived CDR1 and CDR2 are MRHNA and SNTAGT. The CDR3 length is 16 residues. The CDR3 bases are TGTGCCAGCCTGGGACTAGCGGGGGCGGTCGGGGAGACCCAGTACTTC. This gives the protein CASLGLAGAVGETQYF.

About this clone itself: Distinct nucleotide sequences in the sample also encode this CDR3. CDR3 sequence (DNA): TGTGCCAGCAGCTTAGGGACAGGGGGCGACTATGGCTACACCTTC. Protein sequence: CASSLGTGGDYGYTF. The gene calls are TRBV7-9 and TRBJ1-2, with 11 nucleotides matching TRBD1. J gave up 3 bases and V 1 base, and 1 base lay outside the gene matches. Germline V CDR1 and CDR2: SEHNR, FQNEAQ (reference sequence). The CDR3 has 15 residues.

The rearrangement joins TRBV5-1 to TRBJ2-1; TRBD1 matches 10 bases. This CDR3 spans 16 amino acids. Germline V gives CDR1 SGHRS, CDR2 YFSETQ. V dropped 4 bases and J dropped 6; count of bases not matched to a gene: 10. CDR3 coding DNA: TGCGCCAGCAGCGAGCCGGGACAGGGGTCGGGCAATGAGCAGTTCTTC. Translating it yields CASSEPGQGSGNEQFF.

The rearrangement links TRBV5-1 to TRBJ2-7, with 10 bases matching TRBD2. V trimming: 2 bases; J trimming: 0 bases; junction bases outside the gene matches: 2. The CDR3 extends over 15 amino acids. Germline V lookup: CDR1 SGHRS, CDR2 YFSETQ. This CDR3 reads CASSLTSGNSYEQYF. The CDR3 nucleotides are TGCGCCAGCAGCTTAACTAGCGGGAACTCCTACGAGCAGTACTTC.

J is TRBJ2-7 and V is TRBV30, with D perhaps matching TRBD1 (6 bases). Trimming left V 0 bases short and J 2 bases short, with 8 bases between. CDR1 and CDR2 from the germline V gene are GTSNPN and SVGIG (reference sequence). This CDR3 spans 13 amino acids. The CDR3 coding sequence is TGTGCCTGGAGTGTACAGGGTACCTACGAGCAGTACTTC. It codes for CAWSVQGTYEQYF.